Below are 5 T cell receptor beta chains sequenced from a single sample in a study of response to subunit inactivated influenza vaccine. One entry per CDR3 protein results from TCRdb running MiXCR on the RT-PCR reads. The sample yields 500,000 to 550,000 distinct CDR3 sequences, 6% to 9% seen once. Sequencing was performed on PBMCs from blood, taken less than 25 months after vaccination. The receptors originated from a man aged 50 to 69 who received an inactivated influenza vaccine.

CDR3 sequence reads: CASSPDVAAGELFF. Here the CDR3 DNA reads TGTGCCAGCAGCCCCGATGTGGCGGCCGGGGAGCTGTTTTTT. The chain employs TRBV12-3 or TRBV12-4 and TRBJ2-2; D uncertain. This CDR3 spans 14 amino acids. Trimming took 6 bases from V and 6 from J, leaving 14 bases between them.

The genes are TRBV6-5 and TRBJ2-3; 7 bases fit TRBD2. Trimming at V came to 0 bases and at J to 5 bases, leaving 2 bases not matched to a gene. Germline-derived CDR1 and CDR2 are MNHEY and SVGAGI. The CDR3 consists of 14 residues. Here the CDR3 reads CASSYSGEGDTQYF. DNA of the CDR3: TGTGCCAGCAGTTACTCGGGGGAGGGAGATACGCAGTATTTT.

The rearrangement uses TRBV24-1 and TRBJ2-5; the D is unclear. Germline V gene lookup returns CDR1 KGHDR and CDR2 SFDVKD. The ends were cut back, 7 bases at V and 1 base at J, with 3 bases in the middle. The CDR3 runs 11 residues. The CDR3 DNA reads TGTGCCACCAGCTTCCAAGAGACCCAGTACTTC. This gives the protein CATSFQETQYF.

This clonotype was detected only a few times. The rearrangement links TRBV20-1 to TRBJ1-6; TRBD1 is a possible D gene (6 bases). This CDR3 region has 15 residues. CDR1 and CDR2 from the germline V gene are DFQATT and SNEGSKA (reference sequence). Trimming took off 0 bases at V and 0 bases at J, with 6 bases between the two ends. The CDR3 region is CSAREGASYNSPLHF. The CDR3 DNA reads TGCAGTGCTAGAGAGGGGGCCTCCTATAATTCACCCCTCCACTTT.

This chain connects TRBV28 to TRBJ2-7; D may be TRBD1 or TRBD2 (5 bases each). The CDR3 spans 15 residues. V gave up 3 bases and J gave up 1 base, with 13 bases separating them. Germline V lookup: CDR1 MDHEN, CDR2 SYDVKM. The CDR3 is CASSFGGGPSYEQYF. CDR3 DNA: TGTGCCAGCAGTTTCGGTGGGGGTCCTTCCTACGAGCAGTACTTC. Supplemented by reference TRBV28 and TRBJ2-7, the full variable domain reads DVKVTQSSRYLVKRTGEKVFLECVQDMDHENMFWYRQDPGLGLRLIYFSYDVKMKEKGDIPEGYSVSREKKERFSLILESASTNQTSMYLCASSFGGGPSYEQYFGPGTRLTVT.